This T cell receptor (beta chain) was retrieved from a study of breast tumors, draining lymph nodes, adjacent tissues. One entry per CDR3 protein results from TCRdb running MiXCR on the multiplex PCR reads. In the table there are some 150,000 distinct CDR3 sequences, 33% of which are singletons. The lymph nodes were axillary draining lymph nodes from breast cancer patients. Study-wide results and caveats: Tumor repertoires ranked between lymph nodes and nontumor tissue in diversity, with V and J gene preferences. Tumor and nontumor repertoires were significantly more similar in luminal-like than in basal-like breast cancer. Tumor T cell lymph node origin was a supported hypothesis, not proven.

The table lists this clonotype with a few counts. Its antigen is as yet unknown. Germline V CDR1 and CDR2: LGHDT, YNNKEL (reference sequence). This CDR3 has 16 residues. V lost 1 base and J lost 6; bases outside the gene matches: 7. V usage is TRBV3-1 and J usage is TRBJ2-1, with TRBD2 identical over 9 bases. The sample comprised axillary lymph node tissue. This TCR came from a female donor with breast cancer. Some clones in this sample may be carry-over from other donors' samples. DNA for the CDR3: TGTGCCAGCAGCCAAGGTGGCGGGGGGGCTCCCAATGAGCAGTTCTTC. Protein sequence: CASSQGGGGAPNEQFF.